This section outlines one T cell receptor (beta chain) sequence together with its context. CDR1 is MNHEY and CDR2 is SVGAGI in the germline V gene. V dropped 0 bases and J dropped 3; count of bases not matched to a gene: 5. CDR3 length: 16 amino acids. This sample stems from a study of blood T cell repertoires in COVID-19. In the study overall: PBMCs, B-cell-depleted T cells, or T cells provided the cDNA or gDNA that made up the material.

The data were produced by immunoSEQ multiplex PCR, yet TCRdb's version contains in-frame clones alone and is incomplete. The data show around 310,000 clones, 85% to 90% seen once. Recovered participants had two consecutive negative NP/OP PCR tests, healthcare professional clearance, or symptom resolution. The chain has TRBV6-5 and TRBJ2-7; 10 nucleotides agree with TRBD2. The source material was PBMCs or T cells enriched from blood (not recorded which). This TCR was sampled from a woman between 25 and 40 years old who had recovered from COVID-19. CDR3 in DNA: TGTGCCAGCAGTTACTCCGGACTAGCGGATTACTACGAGCAGTACTTC. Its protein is CASSYSGLADYYEQYF.